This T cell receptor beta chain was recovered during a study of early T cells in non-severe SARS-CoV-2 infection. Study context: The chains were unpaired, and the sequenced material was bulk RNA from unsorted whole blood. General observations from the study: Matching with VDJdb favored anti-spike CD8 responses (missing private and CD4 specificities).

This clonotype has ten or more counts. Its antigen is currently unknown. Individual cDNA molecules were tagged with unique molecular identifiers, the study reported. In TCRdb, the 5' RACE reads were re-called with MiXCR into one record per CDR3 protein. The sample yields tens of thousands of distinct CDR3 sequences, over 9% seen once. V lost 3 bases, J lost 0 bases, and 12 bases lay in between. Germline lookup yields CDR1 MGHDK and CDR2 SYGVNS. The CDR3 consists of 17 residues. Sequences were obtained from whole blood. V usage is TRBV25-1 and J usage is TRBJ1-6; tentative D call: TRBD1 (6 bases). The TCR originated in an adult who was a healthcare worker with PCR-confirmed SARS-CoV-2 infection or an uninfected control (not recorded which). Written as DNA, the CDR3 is TGTGCCAGCAGTGATCGGACAGAGAGCTCCTATAATTCACCCCTCCACTTT. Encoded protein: CASSDRTESSYNSPLHF.